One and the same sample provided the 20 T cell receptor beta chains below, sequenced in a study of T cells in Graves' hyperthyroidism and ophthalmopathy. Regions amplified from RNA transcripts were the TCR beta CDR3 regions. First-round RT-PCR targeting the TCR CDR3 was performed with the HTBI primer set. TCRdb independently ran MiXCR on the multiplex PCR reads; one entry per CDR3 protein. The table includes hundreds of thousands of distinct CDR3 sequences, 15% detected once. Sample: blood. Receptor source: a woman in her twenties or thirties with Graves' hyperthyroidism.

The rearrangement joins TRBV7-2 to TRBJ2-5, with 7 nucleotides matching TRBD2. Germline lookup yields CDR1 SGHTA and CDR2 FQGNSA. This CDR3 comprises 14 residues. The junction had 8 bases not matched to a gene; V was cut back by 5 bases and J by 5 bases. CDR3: CASSPALLAETQYF. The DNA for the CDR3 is TGTGCCAGCAGCCCCGCCTTACTAGCGGAGACCCAGTACTTC.

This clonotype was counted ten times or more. The chain's CDR3 is CSVLHYGYTF. The DNA for the CDR3 is TGCAGCGTACTTCACTATGGCTACACCTTC. The genes are TRBV29-1 and TRBJ1-2; D is unresolved. CDR1 and CDR2 (germline): SQVTM, ANQGSEA. Trimming shortened V by 6 bases and J by 3 bases, and 5 bases separated the two germline ends. The length of the CDR3 is 10 residues.

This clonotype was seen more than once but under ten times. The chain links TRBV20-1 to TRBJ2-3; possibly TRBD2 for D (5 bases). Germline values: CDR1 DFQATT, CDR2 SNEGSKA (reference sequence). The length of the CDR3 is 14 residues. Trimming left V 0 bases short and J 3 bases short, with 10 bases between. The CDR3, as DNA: TGCAGTGCTAGAGAGCCCCGAGGGACAGATACGCAGTATTTT. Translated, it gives CSAREPRGTDTQYF.

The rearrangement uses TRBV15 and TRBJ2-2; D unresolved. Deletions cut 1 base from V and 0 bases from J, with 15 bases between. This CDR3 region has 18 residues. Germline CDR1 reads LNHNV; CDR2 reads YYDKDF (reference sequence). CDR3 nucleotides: TGTGCCACCAGCAGAGGTAGGATGGCGAGTTCGAACACCGGGGAGCTGTTTTTT. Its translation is CATSRGRMASSNTGELFF.

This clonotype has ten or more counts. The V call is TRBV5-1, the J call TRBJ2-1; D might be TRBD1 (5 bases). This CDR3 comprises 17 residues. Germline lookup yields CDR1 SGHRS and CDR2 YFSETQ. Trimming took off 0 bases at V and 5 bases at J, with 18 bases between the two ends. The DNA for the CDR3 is TGCGCCAGCAGCTTGGGTGCTTCGTATCAGGGAAACAATGAGCAGTTCTTC. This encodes CASSLGASYQGNNEQFF.

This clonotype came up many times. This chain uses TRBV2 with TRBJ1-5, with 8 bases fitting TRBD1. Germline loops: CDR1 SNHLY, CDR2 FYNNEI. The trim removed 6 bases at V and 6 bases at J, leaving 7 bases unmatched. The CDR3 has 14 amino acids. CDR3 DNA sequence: TGTGCCAGCAGAAACCCAGGGGGCACTCAGCCCCAGCATTTT. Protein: CASRNPGGTQPQHF.

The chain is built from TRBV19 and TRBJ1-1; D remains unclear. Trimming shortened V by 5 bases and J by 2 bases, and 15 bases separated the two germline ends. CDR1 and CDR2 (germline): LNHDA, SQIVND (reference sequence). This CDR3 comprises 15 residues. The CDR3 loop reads CASSPWAEPNTEAFF. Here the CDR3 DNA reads TGTGCCAGTAGTCCCTGGGCGGAGCCAAACACTGAAGCTTTCTTT.

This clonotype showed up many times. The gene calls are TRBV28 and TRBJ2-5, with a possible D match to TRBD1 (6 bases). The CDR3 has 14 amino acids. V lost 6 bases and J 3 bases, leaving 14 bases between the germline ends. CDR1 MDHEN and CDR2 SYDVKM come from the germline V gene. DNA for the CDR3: TGTGCCAGCAGAAGGGGGTCCTTGGAAGAGACCCAGTACTTC. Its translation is CASRRGSLEETQYF.

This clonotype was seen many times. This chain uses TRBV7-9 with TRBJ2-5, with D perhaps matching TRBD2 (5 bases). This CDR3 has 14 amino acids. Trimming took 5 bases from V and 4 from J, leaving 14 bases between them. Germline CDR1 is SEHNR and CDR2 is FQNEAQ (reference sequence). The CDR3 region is CASSQVEVGETQYF. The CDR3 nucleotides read TGTGCCAGCAGCCAGGTGGAGGTTGGAGAGACCCAGTACTTC.

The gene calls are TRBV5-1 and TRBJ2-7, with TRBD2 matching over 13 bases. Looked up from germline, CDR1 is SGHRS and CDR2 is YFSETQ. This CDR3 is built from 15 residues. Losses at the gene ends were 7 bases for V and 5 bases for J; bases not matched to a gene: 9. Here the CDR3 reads CASGGTSGRADEQYF. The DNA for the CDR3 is TGCGCCAGCGGAGGAACTAGCGGGAGGGCCGACGAGCAGTACTTC. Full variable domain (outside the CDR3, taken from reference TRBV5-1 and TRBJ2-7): KAGVTQTPRYLIKTRGQQVTLSCSPISGHRSVSWYQQTPGQGLQFLFEYFSETQRNKGNFPGRFSGRQFSNSRSEMNVSTLELGDSALYLCASGGTSGRADEQYFGPGTRLTVT.

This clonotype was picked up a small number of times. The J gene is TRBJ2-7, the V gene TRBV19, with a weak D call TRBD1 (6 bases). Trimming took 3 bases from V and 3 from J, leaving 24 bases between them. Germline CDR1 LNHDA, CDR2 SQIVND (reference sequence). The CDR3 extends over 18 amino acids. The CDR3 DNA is TGTGCCAGTAGTATTGGAACCCAAAGGGCAGGGGTGAACTACGAGCAGTACTTC. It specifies CASSIGTQRAGVNYEQYF.

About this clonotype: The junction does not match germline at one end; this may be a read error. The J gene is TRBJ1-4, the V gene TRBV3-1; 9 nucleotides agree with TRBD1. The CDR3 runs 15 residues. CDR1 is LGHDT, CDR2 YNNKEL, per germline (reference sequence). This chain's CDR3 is CASSQPTGGSEELFF. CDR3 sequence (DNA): TGTGCCAGCAGCCAACCGACAGGGGGGAGTGAAGAACTGTTTTTT.

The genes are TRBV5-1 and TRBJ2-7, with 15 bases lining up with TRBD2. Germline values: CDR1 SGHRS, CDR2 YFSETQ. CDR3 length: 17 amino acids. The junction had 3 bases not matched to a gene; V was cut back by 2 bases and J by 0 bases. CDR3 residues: CASSFRTSGGDSYEQYF. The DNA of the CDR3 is TGCGCCAGCAGCTTTAGGACTAGCGGGGGGGACTCCTACGAGCAGTACTTC.

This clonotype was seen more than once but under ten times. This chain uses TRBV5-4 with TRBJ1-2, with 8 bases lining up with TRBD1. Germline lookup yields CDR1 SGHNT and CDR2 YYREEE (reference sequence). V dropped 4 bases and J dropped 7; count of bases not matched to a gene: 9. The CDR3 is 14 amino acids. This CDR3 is CASSLEQGARGYTF. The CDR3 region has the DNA TGTGCCAGCAGCCTGGAGCAGGGGGCACGTGGCTACACCTTC.

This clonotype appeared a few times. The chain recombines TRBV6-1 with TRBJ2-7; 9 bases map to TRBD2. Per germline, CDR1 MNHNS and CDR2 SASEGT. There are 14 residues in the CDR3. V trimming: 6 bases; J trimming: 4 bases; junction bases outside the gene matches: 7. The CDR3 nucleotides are TGTGCCAGCAGATTAGCGGGAGCCGGGTACGAGCAGTACTTC. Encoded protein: CASRLAGAGYEQYF.

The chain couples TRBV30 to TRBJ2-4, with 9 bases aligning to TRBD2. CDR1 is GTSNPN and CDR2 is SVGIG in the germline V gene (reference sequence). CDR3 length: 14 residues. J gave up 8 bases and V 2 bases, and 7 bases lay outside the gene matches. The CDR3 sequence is CAWSMGREGDIQYF. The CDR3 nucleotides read TGTGCCTGGAGTATGGGGCGGGAGGGGGACATTCAGTACTTC.

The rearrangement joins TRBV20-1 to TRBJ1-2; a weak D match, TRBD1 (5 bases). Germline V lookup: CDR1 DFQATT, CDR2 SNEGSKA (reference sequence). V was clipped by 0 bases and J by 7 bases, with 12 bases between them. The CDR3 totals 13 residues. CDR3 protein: CSARERQRLGYTF. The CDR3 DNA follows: TGCAGTGCTAGAGAACGACAGAGGCTTGGCTACACCTTC.

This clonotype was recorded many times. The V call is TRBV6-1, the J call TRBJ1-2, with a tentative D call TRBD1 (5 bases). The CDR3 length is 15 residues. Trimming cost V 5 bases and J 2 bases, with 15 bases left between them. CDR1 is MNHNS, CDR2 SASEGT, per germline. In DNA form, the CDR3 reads TGTGCCAGCAGTCGCCCTGGGACGGAGAACTATGGCTACACCTTC. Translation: CASSRPGTENYGYTF.

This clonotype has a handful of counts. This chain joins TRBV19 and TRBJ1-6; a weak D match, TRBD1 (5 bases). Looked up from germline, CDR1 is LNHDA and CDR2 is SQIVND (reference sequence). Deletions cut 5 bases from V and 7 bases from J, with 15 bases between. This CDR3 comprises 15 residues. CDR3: CASSSVGRENSPLHF. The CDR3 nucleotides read TGTGCCAGTAGTTCCGTGGGACGGGAGAATTCACCCCTCCACTTT.

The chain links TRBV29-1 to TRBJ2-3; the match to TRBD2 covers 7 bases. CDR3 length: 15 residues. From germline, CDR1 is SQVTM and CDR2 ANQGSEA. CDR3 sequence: CSALGGGGGADTQYF. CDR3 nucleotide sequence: TGCAGTGCACTAGGTGGGGGGGGTGGCGCAGATACGCAGTATTTT.